The rows below give T cell receptor beta chains drawn from one sample of a study of CD8+CD57+ T cells in acquired aplastic anemia. Each CDR3 protein gets one entry after TCRdb re-called the reads with MiXCR. The sample holds a few hundred thousand distinct CDR3 sequences; around 33% are singletons and the top ten take around 0.82%. The material sequenced was sorted CD4+, CD8+, or CD8+CD57+ T cells (not recorded which) from PBMCs. The receptors were gathered from a human donor with aplastic anemia. CDR3s leave out the opening cysteine and the closing phenylalanine or tryptophan. The size field is filled for only some rows; it gives once, few, many or a size class.

few,TRBJ2-1,TRBV9,ASSVDQGGNEQF
few,TRBJ2-7,TRBV6-1,ASCQYFGQGSYEQY
many,TRBJ2-7,TRBV20-1,SARPGHLYEQY
few,TRBJ1-2,TRBV28,ASRQTQNYGYT
.,TRBJ1-5,TRBV30,AWSPEVNSPQH
few,TRBJ2-6,TRBV11-2,ASSSRTVTLSGANVLT
.,TRBJ1-5,TRBV10-3,ATSESRSLGNQPQH
few,TRBJ2-1,TRBV7-3,ASSHDLVQF
few,TRBJ2-3,TRBV7-9,ASGGQGQWTQY
few,TRBJ2-7,TRBV4-1,ASSQRTGGTYEQY
many,TRBJ1-3,TRBV20-1,SAVGRVSGNTIY
.,TRBJ2-5,TRBV19,ASSNWLAEETQY
.,TRBJ1-2,TRBV5-6,ASGGFGYGYT
many,TRBJ2-1,TRBV25-1,ASSEQTGRSYNEQF
many,TRBJ2-7,TRBV7-3,ASSLTGGNEQY
.,TRBJ2-1,TRBV7-9,ASSQGGYEQF
.,TRBJ2-1,TRBV5-1,ASSLQLAGGSDEQF
.,TRBJ1-5,TRBV10-2,ASSEGQGAQPQH
.,TRBJ2-7,TRBV10-3,AIRLGGGGSYEQY
few,TRBJ1-1,TRBV19,ASSTGRRNTEAF